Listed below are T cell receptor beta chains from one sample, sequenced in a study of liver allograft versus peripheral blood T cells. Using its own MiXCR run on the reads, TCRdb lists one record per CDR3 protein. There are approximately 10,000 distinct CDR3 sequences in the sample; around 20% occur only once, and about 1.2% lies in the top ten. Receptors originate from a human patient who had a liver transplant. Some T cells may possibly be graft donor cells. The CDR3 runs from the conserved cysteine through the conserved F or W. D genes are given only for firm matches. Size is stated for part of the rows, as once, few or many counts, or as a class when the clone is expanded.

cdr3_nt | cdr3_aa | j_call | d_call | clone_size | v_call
TGTGCCAGCTCACCACTCGGGGAAAATGGCTACACCTTC | CASSPLGENGYTF | TRBJ1-2 | NA | many | TRBV18
TGTGCCAGCTCACCGGAGGGGTTCCCCTACGAGCAGTACTTC | CASSPEGFPYEQYF | TRBJ2-7 | NA | many | TRBV18
TGTGCCAGCAGCCTAGGGCCCCTAGCGGACTATGGCTACACCTTC | CASSLGPLADYGYTF | TRBJ1-2 | NA | many | TRBV5-6
TGCGCCAGCAGTGAGTCGGGCCCGTTAGAGACCCAGTACTTC | CASSESGPLETQYF | TRBJ2-5 | NA | NA | TRBV10-2
TGTGCCAACTCCCATCTCACCGGGGAGCTGTTTTTT | CANSHLTGELFF | TRBJ2-2 | NA | NA | TRBV19
TGTGCCAGCCGCAGCTACTATGGCTACACCTTC | CASRSYYGYTF | TRBJ1-2 | NA | medium-sized | TRBV6-5
TGCAGCGTTGATCCAGCTAACAGGGGTAACACTGAAGCTTTCTTT | CSVDPANRGNTEAFF | TRBJ1-1 | TRBD1 | medium-sized | TRBV29-1
TGTGCCAGCAGTTACCCCCGGGTCTCCACAGATACGCAGTATTTT | CASSYPRVSTDTQYF | TRBJ2-3 | NA | NA | TRBV6-6
TGTGCCAGCAGTTTCCGGGGACAGGGCTATGGCTACACCTTC | CASSFRGQGYGYTF | TRBJ1-2 | TRBD1 | medium-sized | TRBV27
TGTGCCAGCAGCTTGGGTATCGAGCAGTACTTC | CASSLGIEQYF | TRBJ2-7 | NA | NA | TRBV5-6
TGTGCCAGCAGCGTAGATCCCAGCCTGAGGACTGAAGCTTTCTTT | CASSVDPSLRTEAFF | TRBJ1-1 | NA | few | TRBV9
TGTGCTAGTGGTTTGCAGAGCTTCTATGGCTACACCTTC | CASGLQSFYGYTF | TRBJ1-2 | NA | few | TRBV12-5
TGTGCCAGCAGTTACTCGCGGGGAGTCACCTACGAGCAGTACTTC | CASSYSRGVTYEQYF | TRBJ2-7 | NA | medium-sized | TRBV6-6
TGTGCCAGCTCACCCGGACACTACGAGCAGTACTTC | CASSPGHYEQYF | TRBJ2-7 | NA | medium-sized | TRBV18
TGTGCCAGCAGCAGCAGAGTGGGGTATGGCTACACCTTC | CASSSRVGYGYTF | TRBJ1-2 | NA | NA | TRBV9
TGTGCCAGTAGTATTGGTCAGGGTGACTATGGCTACACCTTC | CASSIGQGDYGYTF | TRBJ1-2 | NA | medium-sized | TRBV19
TGTGCCAGCAGTGAAGCAAGGACAGTCCCTTATGGCTACACCTTC | CASSEARTVPYGYTF | TRBJ1-2 | NA | medium-sized | TRBV6-1
TGTGCCAGCAGCAAACACTGGAACACTGAAGCTTTCTTT | CASSKHWNTEAFF | TRBJ1-1 | NA | medium-sized | TRBV6-5
TGCAGCGCAATGGACCACACAGATACGCAGTATTTT | CSAMDHTDTQYF | TRBJ2-3 | NA | NA | TRBV29-1